This T cell receptor (beta chain) stems from a study of T cells in Graves' hyperthyroidism and ophthalmopathy. This clonotype was recorded many times. Researchers defined stable Graves' hyperthyroidism as no ophthalmopathy progression within 18 months. TCR beta CDR3 region amplification was performed from RNA transcripts. HTBI primers drove first-round RT-PCR of the TCR CDR3. One entry per CDR3 protein results from TCRdb running MiXCR on the multiplex PCR reads. The sample lists about 580,000 distinct CDR3 sequences; around 42% were seen once. CDR1 and CDR2 (germline): SGHRS, YFSETQ. The CDR3 extends over 14 amino acids. The trim removed 0 bases at V and 6 bases at J, leaving 4 bases unmatched.

The receptor comes from a woman aged 18 to 35 with Graves' hyperthyroidism. This chain joins TRBV5-1 and TRBJ1-2, with 8 positions matching TRBD1. Sequenced input: peripheral blood or thyroid tissue (not recorded which). CDR3 loop: CASSLVTGADGYTF. The CDR3 nucleotides are TGCGCCAGCAGCTTGGTGACAGGGGCTGATGGCTACACCTTC.